This entry is about one TCR beta chain. These data come from a study of T cells in localized non-small cell lung cancer. Assay used: immunoSEQ multiplex PCR; TCRdb lists only in-frame clones, some missing. Here the sample spans around 3,000 clones, about 25% being singletons. V was cut by 2 bases and J by 4 bases, with 8 bases left in between. The germline gives CDR1 GTSNPN, CDR2 SVGIG (reference sequence). The CDR3 runs 12 residues. This receptor was taken from a woman between 35 and 70 years old with stage I lung adenocarcinoma. The sample here was lung tumor tissue, taken before any cancer treatment. The gene calls are TRBV30 and TRBJ1-2; D is possibly TRBD1 (5 bases). The DNA for the CDR3 is TGTGCCTGGAGTCAGGGACTCTATGGCTACACCTTC. It codes for CAWSQGLYGYTF.